A single sample is the source of the 11 T cell receptor beta chains below, sequenced in a study of Ad26.COV2.S vaccination and SARS-CoV-2 variants. Clones were sequenced by immunoSEQ multiplex PCR, and TCRdb holds only the in-frame ones, with some missing. This sample carries about 180,000 clones, around 85% of them seen once, and the ten largest clones take 4.5% to 7.5%. Sequencing used peripheral blood, obtained after recovery from COVID-19. The receptors shown here come from a human donor who had recovered from COVID-19.

The CDR3 DNA sequence: TGTGCCAGCAGCTTGAAGGGGGCGCACGGCTACACCTTC. This encodes CASSLKGAHGYTF. The genes are TRBV5-4 and TRBJ1-2; the match to TRBD1 covers 7 bases. This CDR3 is 13 amino acids long. V lost 1 base, J lost 8 bases, and 5 bases stayed unmatched. Germline CDR1 SGHNT, CDR2 YYREEE (reference sequence).

V is TRBV5-1 and J is TRBJ2-1; 11 bases fit TRBD1. This CDR3 is 14 amino acids long. Germline CDR1 is SGHRS and CDR2 is YFSETQ. V lost 5 bases to trimming and J lost 6 bases; unmatched junction nucleotides: 4. CDR3 sequence (DNA): TGCGCCAGCAGAGGACAGGGGGCGCGCAATGAGCAGTTCTTC. Translating gives CASRGQGARNEQFF.

This sequence joins TRBV5-6 and TRBJ2-5; a possible D gene is TRBD1 (5 bases). Trimming stripped 2 bases from V and 8 bases from J, with 10 bases between. Germline V CDR1 and CDR2: SGHDT, YYEEEE. CDR3 length: 12 amino acids. Written as DNA, the CDR3 is TGTGCCAGCAGCTTAGCGCAGGGCACCCAGTACTTC. Its protein product is CASSLAQGTQYF.

The rearrangement links TRBV4-1 to TRBJ2-3; D might be TRBD1 or TRBD2, each matching 5 bases. The CDR3 is 14 residues long. V lost 3 bases and J lost 3, with 10 bases in between. The germline V gene has CDR1 MGHRA and CDR2 YSYEKL. The CDR3 is CASSQGTGTDTQYF. The CDR3 region has the DNA TGCGCCAGCAGCCAGGGGACGGGGACAGATACGCAGTATTTT.

This chain links TRBV5-4 with TRBJ1-5, with D unresolved. V lost 2 bases to trimming and J lost 5 bases, with 8 bases between them. CDR3 size: 13 residues. CDR1 is SGHNT, CDR2 YYREEE, per germline (reference sequence). The CDR3 sequence is CASSLWGDQPQHF. In DNA form, the CDR3 reads TGTGCCAGCAGCTTATGGGGAGATCAGCCCCAGCATTTT.

This chain joins TRBV5-1 and TRBJ2-5, with a tentative D call TRBD1 (7 bases). This CDR3 is built from 16 residues. The V end lost 4 bases, the J end lost 5 bases, and 21 bases lay between the germline ends. Germline values: CDR1 SGHRS, CDR2 YFSETQ. CDR3 protein: CASSPGGTVGLETQYF. The CDR3, as DNA: TGCGCCAGCAGCCCTGGCGGGACAGTGGGTTTGGAGACCCAGTACTTC. Combining the CDR3 with reference TRBV5-1 and TRBJ2-5 gives the whole variable domain KAGVTQTPRYLIKTRGQQVTLSCSPISGHRSVSWYQQTPGQGLQFLFEYFSETQRNKGNFPGRFSGRQFSNSRSEMNVSTLELGDSALYLCASSPGGTVGLETQYFGPGTRLLVL.

This clone was seen only once. The V and J genes are TRBV7-8 and TRBJ2-1; 11 bases are a match to TRBD2. Germline values: CDR1 SGHVS, CDR2 FQNEAQ. The CDR3 spans 16 residues. Trimming cost V 2 bases and J 5 bases; bases outside gene matches: 5. DNA of the CDR3: TGTGCCAGCAGCTTATATCTGACTAGCGGGGACAATGAGCAGTTCTTC. Translation gives CASSLYLTSGDNEQFF.

This chain joins TRBV7-2 and TRBJ1-6, with D perhaps TRBD1 (6 bases). The V end lost 2 bases, the J end lost 7 bases, and 15 bases lay between the germline ends. This CDR3 comprises 16 residues. CDR1 is SGHTA and CDR2 is FQGNSA in the germline V gene. In DNA form, the CDR3 reads TGTGCCAGCAGCTTATCAGTTGGGAGGGGGAATTCACCCCTCCACTTT. This encodes CASSLSVGRGNSPLHF.

This rearrangement joins TRBV6-5 to TRBJ2-7, with 9 bases identical to TRBD1. V shed 5 bases, J shed 11 bases, and the junction held 10 bases outside the gene matches. The CDR3 runs 13 residues. CDR1 MNHEY and CDR2 SVGAGI come from the germline V gene. The CDR3 protein is CASSQRDRVGEYF. The CDR3 DNA follows: TGTGCCAGCAGTCAAAGGGACAGGGTGGGCGAGTACTTC.

The rearrangement uses TRBV7-2 and TRBJ1-6, with D perhaps TRBD1 (6 bases). V lost 5 bases to trimming and J lost 5 bases, with 13 bases between them. The CDR3 runs to 15 residues. Germline V lookup: CDR1 SGHTA, CDR2 FQGNSA. The DNA for the CDR3 is TGTGCCAGCAGCCTTGGACAGTTTAATAATTCACCCCTCCACTTT. Its protein product is CASSLGQFNNSPLHF.

This chain connects TRBV9 to TRBJ2-1; 7 nucleotides match TRBD2. J was trimmed by 7 bases and V by 4 bases; bases with no gene match: 14. Germline V gives CDR1 SGDLS, CDR2 YYNGEE. The CDR3 is 16 residues long. In DNA form, the CDR3 reads TGTGCCAGCAGCCTAGGGGTTGGCGGGAGAGCGAATGAGCAGTTCTTC. Protein sequence: CASSLGVGGRANEQFF.